These 3 T cell receptor beta chains were sequenced from one sample in a study of beta chain features in type 1 diabetes. The study reverse transcribed the entire isolated RNA, so it sequenced expressed TCRB transcripts. Here immunoSEQ multiplex PCR was the method, and the copy in TCRdb shows in-frame clones only, minus some. The data show some 400,000 clones, around 16% seen once. The material sequenced was naive CD4+ T cells from blood. The source is a woman aged 18-30 years in good health.

This clone was counted only a few times. This chain connects TRBV5-1 to TRBJ1-2, with 8 nucleotides matching TRBD1. The ends lost 4 bases at V and 8 bases at J; junction bases unmatched: 10. Germline V lookup: CDR1 SGHRS, CDR2 YFSETQ. The CDR3 covers 14 residues. The CDR3 reads CASSAPDRGFGYTF. Here the CDR3 DNA reads TGCGCCAGCAGCGCACCAGACAGGGGATTCGGCTACACCTTC.

The rearrangement uses TRBV28 and TRBJ2-7; 8 positions match TRBD1. The CDR3 has 15 amino acids. V lost 5 bases to trimming and J lost 5 bases; unmatched junction nucleotides: 11. Germline V CDR1 and CDR2: MDHEN, SYDVKM. Here the CDR3 reads CASSPPGQGSNEQYF. The CDR3 DNA sequence: TGTGCCAGCAGTCCGCCTGGACAGGGCTCAAACGAGCAGTACTTC.

This clone was picked up a small number of times. This chain connects TRBV30 to TRBJ1-1; D is perhaps TRBD1 (6 bases). The CDR3 extends over 13 amino acids. Germline-derived CDR1 and CDR2 are GTSNPN and SVGIG (reference sequence). V was clipped by 2 bases and J by 2 bases, with 9 bases between them. The CDR3 sequence is CAWSQGSNTEAFF. For the CDR3, the DNA is TGTGCCTGGAGTCAGGGGAGTAACACTGAAGCTTTCTTT.